This T cell receptor beta chain was documented in a study of blood T cell repertoires in COVID-19. At the level of the study: T cells, B-cell-depleted T cells, or PBMCs provided the cDNA or gDNA that served as material.

Measured with immunoSEQ multiplex PCR; TCRdb has only the in-frame clones, and not every one. This table holds roughly 380,000 clones, approximately 91% found once. This sequence was found in a middle-aged woman with COVID-19, enrolled during active disease. The sequenced material came from peripheral blood.

This CDR3 reads CASSYRWASEQYF. CDR3 DNA sequence: TGTGCCAGCAGTTACAGGTGGGCGTCGGAGCAGTACTTC. V and J are TRBV6-2 or TRBV6-3 and TRBJ2-7, with D uncertain. The germline V gene encodes CDR1 MNHEY and CDR2 SVGEGT. V was pared by 2 bases and J by 7 bases, with 12 bases between. This CDR3 is 13 amino acids long.